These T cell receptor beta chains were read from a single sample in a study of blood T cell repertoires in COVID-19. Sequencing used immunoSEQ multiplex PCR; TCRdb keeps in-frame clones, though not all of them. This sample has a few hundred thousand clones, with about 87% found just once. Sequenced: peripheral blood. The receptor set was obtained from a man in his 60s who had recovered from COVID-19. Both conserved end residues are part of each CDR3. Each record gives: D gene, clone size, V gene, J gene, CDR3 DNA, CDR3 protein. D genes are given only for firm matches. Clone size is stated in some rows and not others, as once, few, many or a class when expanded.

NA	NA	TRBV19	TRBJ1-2	TGTGCCAGTGGGGAGAGCTATGGCTACACCTTC	CASGESYGYTF
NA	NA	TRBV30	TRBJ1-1	TGTGCCTGGAGGAGGGAACTCGCGAACACTGAAGCTTTCTTT	CAWRRELANTEAFF
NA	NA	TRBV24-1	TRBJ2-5	TGTGCCACCAGTGATTGGGAGGTCCCCGAGACCCAGTACTTC	CATSDWEVPETQYF
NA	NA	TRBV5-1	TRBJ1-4	TGCGCCAGCAAGAGACGACAGATCACTAATGAAAAACTGTTTTTT	CASKRRQITNEKLFF
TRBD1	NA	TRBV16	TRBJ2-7	TGTGCCAGCAGCCCCTGGGACAGGGGGCAGTACTTC	CASSPWDRGQYF
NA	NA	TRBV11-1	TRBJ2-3	TGTGCCAGCAGCTTAGCGGGAGTGCAGTATTTT	CASSLAGVQYF
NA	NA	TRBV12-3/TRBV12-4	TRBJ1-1	TGTGCCAGCAGTTTAGTGCGTGGGCCTGAAGCTTTCTTT	CASSLVRGPEAFF
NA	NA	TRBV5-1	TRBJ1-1	TGCGCCAGCTGGCAAGGGGGACCCATGAACACTGAAGCTTTCTTT	CASWQGGPMNTEAFF
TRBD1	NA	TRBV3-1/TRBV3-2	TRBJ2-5	TGTGCCAGCAGCCGGGCGACAGGGGGACAAGAGACCCAGTACTTC	CASSRATGGQETQYF
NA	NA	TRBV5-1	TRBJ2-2	TGCGCCAGCAGCTACGACAGGCTGAACACCGGGGAGCTGTTTTTT	CASSYDRLNTGELFF
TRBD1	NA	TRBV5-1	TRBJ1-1	TGCGCCAGCAGCCCAAGTCCCGGGACAGTTGAGGCTTTCTTT	CASSPSPGTVEAFF
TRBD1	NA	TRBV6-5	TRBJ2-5	TGTGCCAGCAGCGCGACAGGGGCAGGTCAAGAGACCCAGTACTTC	CASSATGAGQETQYF
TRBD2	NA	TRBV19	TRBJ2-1	TGTGCCAGTAGGCCACCGGGACTAGCGATTTACAATGAGCAGTTCTTC	CASRPPGLAIYNEQFF
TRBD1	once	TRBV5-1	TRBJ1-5	TGCGCCAGCAGCTTGGGGGACAGCTTTAATCAGCCCCAGCATTTT	CASSLGDSFNQPQHF
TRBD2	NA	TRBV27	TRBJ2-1	TGTGCCAGCAGTTTAAGTCTGGCGGGGGGACTCAATGAGCAGTTCTTC	CASSLSLAGGLNEQFF
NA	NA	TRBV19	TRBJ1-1	TGTGCCAGTAGTATAGGGGGGGTAAGGAACACTGAAGCTTTCTTT	CASSIGGVRNTEAFF
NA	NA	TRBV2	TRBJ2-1	TGTGCCAGCAGTGTCTCGAGCTCCTACAATGAGCAGTTCTTC	CASSVSSSYNEQFF
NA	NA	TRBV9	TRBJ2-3	TGTGCCAGCAGCCCTCAGACAGGCACAGATACGCAGTATTTT	CASSPQTGTDTQYF
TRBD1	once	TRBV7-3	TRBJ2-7	TGTGCCAGCAGCTTAACCCCTTTGGGACAGGGGTCCTACGAGCAGTACTTC	CASSLTPLGQGSYEQYF
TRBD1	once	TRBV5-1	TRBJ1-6	TGCGCCAGCAGTAGGGACCAGGGGGCGGGTAATTCACCCCTCCACTTT	CASSRDQGAGNSPLHF
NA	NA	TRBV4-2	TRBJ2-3	TGTGCCAGCAGCCAACCCCCCTATCCGGGGGCAGATACGCAGTATTTT	CASSQPPYPGADTQYF
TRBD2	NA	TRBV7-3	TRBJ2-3	TGTGCCAGCAGCGGGACTAGCGGGGAGTCAGATACGCAGTATTTT	CASSGTSGESDTQYF
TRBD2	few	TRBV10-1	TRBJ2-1	TGCGCCAGCAGTGAGACTGCGGGGGGATACAATGAGCAGTTCTTC	CASSETAGGYNEQFF
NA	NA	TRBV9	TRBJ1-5	TGTGCCAGCATGGACACTTATAGCAATCAGCCCCAGCATTTT	CASMDTYSNQPQHF
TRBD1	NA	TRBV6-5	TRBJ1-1	TGTGCCAGCAGTTCCCGACAGGGAATGAACACTGAAGCTTTCTTT	CASSSRQGMNTEAFF
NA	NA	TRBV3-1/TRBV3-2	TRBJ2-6	TGTGCCAGCAGCCAGGGGCGGAAATCTGGGGCCAACGTCCTGACTTTC	CASSQGRKSGANVLTF
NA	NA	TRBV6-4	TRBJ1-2	TGTGCCAGCAGTGACTCAGCTAGGGGTGGCTACACCTTC	CASSDSARGGYTF
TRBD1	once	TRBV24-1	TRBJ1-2	TGTGCCACCAGTGATTTCGACAGGGACGGCTACACCTTC	CATSDFDRDGYTF
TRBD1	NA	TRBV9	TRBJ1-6	TGTGCCAGCAGCCTCAGACAGGGGTCTTCACCCCTCCACTTT	CASSLRQGSSPLHF
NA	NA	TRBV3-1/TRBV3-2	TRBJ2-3	TGTGCCAGCAGCCAATACGGGGCAGATACGCAGTATTTT	CASSQYGADTQYF
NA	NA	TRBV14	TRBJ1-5	TGTGCCAGCAGCGAGTTTAGCAATCAGCCCCAGCATTTT	CASSEFSNQPQHF
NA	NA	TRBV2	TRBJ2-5	TGTGCCACAAAAAGGGACTTGACGCAAGAGACCCAGTACTTC	CATKRDLTQETQYF
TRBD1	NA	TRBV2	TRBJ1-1	TGTGCCAGCAGGGGGACAGGTAACACTGAAGCTTTCTTT	CASRGTGNTEAFF
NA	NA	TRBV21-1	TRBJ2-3	TGTGCCAGCAGCAAAATTCCTGCCCCTATCACAGATACGCAGTATTTT	CASSKIPAPITDTQYF
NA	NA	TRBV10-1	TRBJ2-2	TGCGCCAGCAGTGAGTCAACAGGCTCGGCCTGGGAGCTGTTTTTT	CASSESTGSAWELFF
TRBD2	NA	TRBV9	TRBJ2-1	TGTGCCAGCAGCGAAGAACTGCTAGCGGGGGTAGACAATGAGCAGTTCTTC	CASSEELLAGVDNEQFF
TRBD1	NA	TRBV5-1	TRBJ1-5	TGCGCCAGCAGCTTGGAACAGGGGGATCAGCCCCAGCATTTT	CASSLEQGDQPQHF
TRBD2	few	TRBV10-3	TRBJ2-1	TGTGCCATCAGTGAAGCGGGGGGGACCAATGAGCAGTTCTTC	CAISEAGGTNEQFF
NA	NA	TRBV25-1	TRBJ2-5	TGTGCCAGCAGTGCATCCGGGACACGGGTGGCCCAGTACTTC	CASSASGTRVAQYF
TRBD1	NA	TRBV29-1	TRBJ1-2	TGCAGCGTTGAAGGGACAGGATACAACTATGGCTACACCTTC	CSVEGTGYNYGYTF
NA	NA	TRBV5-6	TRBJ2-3	TGTGCCAGCAGCCAAGACAGGATAAGCACAGATACGCAGTATTTT	CASSQDRISTDTQYF
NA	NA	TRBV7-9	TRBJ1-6	TGTGCCAGCAGCTTAGGAGGGGGCTATAATTCACCCCTCCACTTT	CASSLGGGYNSPLHF
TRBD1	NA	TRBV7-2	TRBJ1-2	TGTGCCAGCAGCTTACTTGGGACAGGGGTGGCGCATGGCTACACCTTC	CASSLLGTGVAHGYTF
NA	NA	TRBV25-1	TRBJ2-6	TGTGCCAGCAGCGGTCAAGACAGGTGGTTCTCTGGGGCCAACGTCCTGACTTTC	CASSGQDRWFSGANVLTF
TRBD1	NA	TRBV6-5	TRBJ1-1	TGTGCCAGCAGCGAGGGACAGGGGCCGAACACTGAAGCTTTCTTT	CASSEGQGPNTEAFF
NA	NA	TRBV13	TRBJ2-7	TGTGCCAGCAGCACCTCCCGGGACATCAACGAGCAGTACTTC	CASSTSRDINEQYF
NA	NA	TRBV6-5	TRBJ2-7	TGTGCCAGCAAAAACGGACAGACGCCCGGGCAGTACTTC	CASKNGQTPGQYF
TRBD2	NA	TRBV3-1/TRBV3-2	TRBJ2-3	TGTGCCAGCAGCCCCGGGGGGTCCACAGATACGCAGTATTTT	CASSPGGSTDTQYF
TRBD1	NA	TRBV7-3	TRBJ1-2	TGTGCCAGCAGCGACCACCCCGCTACAGGGGAGGTTTATGGCTACACCTTC	CASSDHPATGEVYGYTF
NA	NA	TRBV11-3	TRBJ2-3	TGTGCCAGCAGCCAGACTGTTAGCACAGATACGCAGTATTTT	CASSQTVSTDTQYF
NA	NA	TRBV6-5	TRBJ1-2	TGTGCCAGCAGCCCAACGGGGGTAAAGGAGGGCTACACCTTC	CASSPTGVKEGYTF
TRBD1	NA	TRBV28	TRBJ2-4	TGTGCCAGCAGCCTAATTGACAGGGATCGGCACTTC	CASSLIDRDRHF
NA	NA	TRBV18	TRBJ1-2	TGTGCCAGCTCACGGAATGGGGCGGATGGCTACACCTTC	CASSRNGADGYTF
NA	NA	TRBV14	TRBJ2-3	TGTGCCAGCAGCCACCCCGTGGAGGGAAATACGCAGTATTTT	CASSHPVEGNTQYF
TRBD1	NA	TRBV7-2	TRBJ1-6	TGTGCCAGCAGCTACTCCTCGACAGGGGGAGGTTCACCCCTCCACTTT	CASSYSSTGGGSPLHF
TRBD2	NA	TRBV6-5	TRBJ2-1	TGTGCCAGCAGTCTCTACGCGGGGGGGAATAATGAGCAGTTCTTC	CASSLYAGGNNEQFF
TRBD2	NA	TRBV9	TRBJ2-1	TGTGCCAGCAGCGTAGGCGGGGGGGCCGGGTATGAGCAGTTCTTC	CASSVGGGAGYEQFF
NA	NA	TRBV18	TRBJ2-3	TGTGCCAGCTCACCAAGCCTGGGGCAGGGCGCAGATACGCAGTATTTT	CASSPSLGQGADTQYF
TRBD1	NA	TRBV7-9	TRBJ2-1	TGTGCCAGCAGCTTAGTCGGCAGGGGGTCGAACAATGAGCAGTTCTTC	CASSLVGRGSNNEQFF